This is a list of T cell receptor beta chains from one sample in a study of T cells in Graves' hyperthyroidism and ophthalmopathy. TCRdb ran MiXCR on the multiplex PCR reads and lists one entry per CDR3 protein. The profile shows about 710,000 distinct CDR3 sequences, 16% of them singletons. The sequencing input was blood. These receptors came from a man aged 18-30 years with Graves' hyperthyroidism. CDR3s include the opening cysteine and the closing phenylalanine or tryptophan. D genes are given only for firm matches. Clone size is not always given. Where it is, it says once, few, many or a class for expanded clones.

many	TRBJ2-7	.	TRBV7-9	TGTGCCAGCAGCTTCGGCCCAGACTACGAGCAGTACTTC	CASSFGPDYEQYF
.	TRBJ1-4	.	TRBV9	TGTGCCAGCAGCTCAGGAGTAGACGATGAAAAACTGTTTTTT	CASSSGVDDEKLFF
many	TRBJ2-1	TRBD2	TRBV10-3	TGTGCCATCAGTGCCGCGGGAGGCGACAATGAGCAGTTCTTC	CAISAAGGDNEQFF
many	TRBJ1-1	.	TRBV28	TGTGCCAGCAGCTCCCGAGGGGCTACCATCTCGAACACTGAAGCTTTCTTT	CASSSRGATISNTEAFF
.	TRBJ1-4	.	TRBV12-3/TRBV12-4	TGTGCCAGCAGTTTAGGGCCAGGGGCTAATGAAAAACTGTTTTTT	CASSLGPGANEKLFF
many	TRBJ1-4	.	TRBV28	TGTGCCAGCAGTTTATCGGCGGCCGAGGAAAAACTGTTTTTT	CASSLSAAEEKLFF
many	TRBJ2-5	TRBD1	TRBV18	TGTGCCAGCTCACTTACAGGGGAACGGGAGACCCAGTACTTC	CASSLTGERETQYF
many	TRBJ1-1	TRBD1	TRBV3-1	TGTGCCAGCAGCCCAGGGGGGGGAGTCACTGAAGCTTTCTTT	CASSPGGGVTEAFF
.	TRBJ1-2	.	TRBV29-1	TGCAGCGCCCCGGGCCGAGGAGGCTACACCTTC	CSAPGRGGYTF
.	TRBJ1-4	TRBD1	TRBV9	TGTGCCAGCAGCGAGGGGGACAGTGAAAAACTGTTTTTT	CASSEGDSEKLFF
.	TRBJ2-1	.	TRBV9	TGTGCCAGCAGCGTCTCCCTTTACAATGAGCAGTTCTTC	CASSVSLYNEQFF
.	TRBJ1-1	.	TRBV18	TGTGCCAGCTCACATCTCGGACTGAGGGACACTGAAGCTTTCTTT	CASSHLGLRDTEAFF
few	TRBJ1-3	.	TRBV6-1	TGTGCCAGCAGAAGGGGTGCCCGGGACACCATATATTTT	CASRRGARDTIYF
.	TRBJ1-1	.	TRBV12-3/TRBV12-4	TGTGCCAGCAGAACCTGGGACCCGGGGGCCGACACTGAAGCTTTCTTT	CASRTWDPGADTEAFF
.	TRBJ2-1	TRBD2	TRBV5-1	TGCGCCAGCAGCGGGGGACTAGCACCAAACAATGAGCAGTTCTTC	CASSGGLAPNNEQFF
.	TRBJ2-1	.	TRBV28	TGTGCCACCTCCCCTAGTGGTGTGGGGCAGTTCTTC	CATSPSGVGQFF
many	TRBJ2-1	.	TRBV27	TGTGCCAGCAGTTTACGAGGGAGGCTGGGTAATGAGCAGTTCTTC	CASSLRGRLGNEQFF
few	TRBJ1-5	.	TRBV20-1	TGCAGTGCTCGGAGGACGGAGGGAGGTCAGCCCCAGCATTTT	CSARRTEGGQPQHF
few	TRBJ2-3	TRBD2	TRBV7-2	TGTGCCAGCAGCGCCCGAGGGGTAGCGGGAGGGCTAGATACGCAGTATTTT	CASSARGVAGGLDTQYF
once	TRBJ2-1	.	TRBV12-3/TRBV12-4	TGTGCCAGCAGTCCCGATGCTAGATCTCTACTGTTTGAGCAGTTCTTC	CASSPDARSLLFEQFF
many	TRBJ2-3	.	TRBV2	TGTGCCAGCAGCTCGGGACGCCTAAGCACAGATACGCAGTATTTT	CASSSGRLSTDTQYF
many	TRBJ1-1	.	TRBV7-9	TGTGCCAGCAGCTTCGGGTACTACACTGAAGCTTTCTTT	CASSFGYYTEAFF
many	TRBJ2-3	.	TRBV29-1	TGCAGCGTCCGACTTCCGAGCACAGATACGCAGTATTTT	CSVRLPSTDTQYF
.	TRBJ1-2	TRBD1	TRBV24-1	TGTGCCACCAGTGATCCCAACCGGGACAGGGGTGGCTACACCTTC	CATSDPNRDRGGYTF
many	TRBJ2-7	TRBD2	TRBV20-1	TGCAGTGCCACCTCGGCTAGCGGGAGATACGAGCAGTACTTC	CSATSASGRYEQYF
.	TRBJ1-4	TRBD1	TRBV7-9	TGTGCCAGCAGCACTGGGACAGGGCGGTACGAAAAACTGTTTTTT	CASSTGTGRYEKLFF
.	TRBJ2-3	TRBD2	TRBV19	TGTGCCAGTAGTGATCCCCCTAGCGGGAGGGCCGTAGATACGCAGTATTTT	CASSDPPSGRAVDTQYF
few	TRBJ1-1	.	TRBV6-1	TGTGCCAGCCGTCGACAGGACTCGAACACTGAAGCTTTCTTT	CASRRQDSNTEAFF
.	TRBJ2-3	.	TRBV6-2/TRBV6-3	TGTGCCAGCAGCCCCTTTGTGGGAGACACAGATACGCAGTATTTT	CASSPFVGDTDTQYF
many	TRBJ1-2	TRBD1	TRBV28	TGTGCCAGCAGCGTGACAGGGTTCTATGGCTACACCTTC	CASSVTGFYGYTF
.	TRBJ1-1	.	TRBV20-1	TGCAGTGCGTCTGGGAATATGAACACTGAAGCTTTCTTT	CSASGNMNTEAFF
few	TRBJ1-6	.	TRBV20-1	TGCAGTGCTAGGGGGTCCCGGGACGCCAATAATTCACCCCTCCACTTT	CSARGSRDANNSPLHF
.	TRBJ2-1	TRBD2	TRBV11-2	TGTGCCAGCAGCCTCTCGGTGGGCGGGAGTAAGGGAAGGAATGAGCAGTTCTTC	CASSLSVGGSKGRNEQFF
few	TRBJ2-1	TRBD2	TRBV5-1	TGCGCCAGCAGCCTCCGGGCTAGCGGGAGGAATGAGCAGTTCTTC	CASSLRASGRNEQFF
.	TRBJ1-5	.	TRBV15	TGTGCCACCGGTGGTCCTCCCCATCAGCCCCAGCATTTT	CATGGPPHQPQHF
few	TRBJ1-1	.	TRBV5-5	TGTGCCAGCAGCTTTCAAATGGGTTTGGGGATCGTCGCCGCGGGCACTGAAGCTTTCTTT	CASSFQMGLGIVAAGTEAFF
few	TRBJ1-2	TRBD1	TRBV27	TGTGCCAGCCGGGACAGGGGCAATCAAGGCTATGGCTACACCTTC	CASRDRGNQGYGYTF
few	TRBJ2-4	TRBD2	TRBV29-1	TGCAGCGGATCTAGCGGGAGTTCCAAAAACATTCAGTACTTC	CSGSSGSSKNIQYF
few	TRBJ1-1	TRBD1	TRBV29-1	TGCAGCGTTGTTTCCGTGGGACAGGGAAATTCAGAAGCTTTCTTT	CSVVSVGQGNSEAFF
many	TRBJ1-2	.	TRBV2	TGTGCCAGCAGTGGGACCAGTGGCTACACCTTC	CASSGTSGYTF
few	TRBJ2-1	TRBD2	TRBV24-1	TGTGCCACCAGTGATGGGGGAGGGCCTTGGAATGAGCAGTTCTTC	CATSDGGGPWNEQFF
.	TRBJ2-7	TRBD2	TRBV5-1	TGCGCCAGCCACGCGGGACTAGCGGGAGTGTACGAGCAGTACTTC	CASHAGLAGVYEQYF
few	TRBJ2-1	.	TRBV27	TGTGCCAGCAGTCCAGGACTAGAGCAGTTCTTC	CASSPGLEQFF
many	TRBJ2-3	.	TRBV12-3/TRBV12-4	TGTGCCATCCTGGGGGCGGTCACAGATACGCAGTATTTT	CAILGAVTDTQYF
.	TRBJ2-2	.	TRBV20-1	TGCAGTGCTAACGGGGGCGGCCGGGAGCTGTTTTTT	CSANGGGRELFF
.	TRBJ2-7	TRBD2	TRBV2	TGTGCCACCCGGCTAGCGGGAGATCACGAGCAGTACTTC	CATRLAGDHEQYF
many	TRBJ2-1	TRBD2	TRBV2	TGTGCCAGCCCTATCCTAGCGGGGAGGTACAATGAGCAGTTCTTC	CASPILAGRYNEQFF
.	TRBJ2-5	TRBD2	TRBV7-3	TGTGCCAGCAGCCTAATAGGACTAGCGGGAGAGACCCAGTACTTC	CASSLIGLAGETQYF
.	TRBJ1-1	.	TRBV25-1	TGTGCCAGCACCGCCGGGTGGGAGTACACTGAAGCTTTCTTT	CASTAGWEYTEAFF
many	TRBJ2-3	TRBD1	TRBV20-1	TGCAGTGCTAGAGATATAACAGGGGGAAGAACAGATACGCAGTATTTT	CSARDITGGRTDTQYF
many	TRBJ2-7	.	TRBV20-1	TGCAGTGCCCCGCGGGGACCTTCCTACGAGCAGTACTTC	CSAPRGPSYEQYF
many	TRBJ1-1	.	TRBV2	TGTGCCAGCAGTGTAGGCCCTGAAGCTTTCTTT	CASSVGPEAFF
.	TRBJ1-5	TRBD1	TRBV15	TGTGCCACCAGCAACCCCTTCCGGGACAGTTATAGCAATCAGCCCCAGCATTTT	CATSNPFRDSYSNQPQHF
.	TRBJ2-7	.	TRBV6-1	TGTGCCAGCAGAAGGGGCCACGAGCAGTACTTC	CASRRGHEQYF
few	TRBJ2-2	TRBD2	TRBV2	TGTGCCAGCAGTCGACGGGGGGTGACACCGAACACCGGGGAGCTGTTTTTT	CASSRRGVTPNTGELFF
few	TRBJ1-6	.	TRBV9	TGTGCCAGCAGCTCAAGATCAGGTTCACCCCTCCACTTT	CASSSRSGSPLHF